The 30 T cell receptor beta chains presented below share a single source sample, sequenced in a study of T cell repertoires in cytomegalovirus infection. MiXCR, run by TCRdb on the reads, gives a single entry per CDR3 protein. The data show just under 500,000 distinct CDR3 sequences, with 30% to 35% seen just once and roughly a sixth held by the top ten. These TCRs' antigens remain unknown. The sequences come from cultured PBMCs, collected from culture after CMV antigen stimulation. These receptors originate from a human donor in good health (CMV status not recorded). Some clones in this sample may be carry-over from other donors' samples.

V gene TRBV6-2 or TRBV6-3 combines with J gene TRBJ2-7; no clear D. Germline-derived CDR1 and CDR2 are MNHEY and SVGEGT. V was clipped by 4 bases and J by 4 bases, with 8 bases between them. CDR3 size: 12 residues. CDR3 nucleotide sequence: TGTGCCAGCAGTTCTACGGAGTACGAGCAGTACTTC. As protein: CASSSTEYEQYF.

CDR3 coding DNA: TGTGCCAGCTCACCGGCGGTGGATCAGCCCCAGCATTTT. It specifies CASSPAVDQPQHF. The chain links TRBV18 to TRBJ1-5; no firm D call. V gave up 3 bases and J gave up 5 bases, with 8 bases separating them. Germline V gene data show CDR1 as KGHSH and CDR2 as LQKENI. This CDR3 comprises 13 residues.

This sequence joins TRBV9 and TRBJ2-1, with 7 bases that match TRBD1. The CDR3 has 15 amino acids. V gave up 0 bases and J gave up 2 bases; unmatched junction bases: 2. CDR1 is SGDLS, CDR2 YYNGEE, per germline. This chain's CDR3 is CASSVGDSTYNEQFF. The CDR3, as DNA: TGTGCCAGCAGCGTAGGGGACAGCACCTACAATGAGCAGTTCTTC.

The chain has TRBV29-1 and TRBJ2-3; 7 nucleotides agree with TRBD1. With 8 bases clipped from V and 0 bases from J, the junction kept 14 bases outside the gene matches. This CDR3 has 16 amino acids. The germline CDR1 and CDR2 sequences are SQVTM and ANQGSEA. The CDR3 sequence is CSSRGTRQGSTDTQYF. CDR3 DNA: TGCAGCTCCAGGGGCACCAGACAGGGAAGCACAGATACGCAGTATTTT.

This sequence joins TRBV7-3 and TRBJ1-5; 9 bases fit TRBD1. This CDR3 has 14 residues. V shed 5 bases and J 6 bases; nucleotides not matched to a gene: 5. Looked up from germline, CDR1 is SGHTA and CDR2 is FQGTGA. The CDR3 DNA sequence: TGTGCCAGCAGCGCGGGACAGGGAATTCAGCCCCAGCATTTT. Translating gives CASSAGQGIQPQHF.

The V call is TRBV27, the J call TRBJ2-3, with D unclear. CDR1 and CDR2 from the germline V gene are MNHEY and SMNVEV (reference sequence). Trimming pared 5 bases from V and 2 bases from J, leaving 17 bases between. This CDR3 has 16 residues. The CDR3 DNA follows: TGTGCCAGCAGTCCCCAAGCGAGACACTTCACAGATACGCAGTATTTT. As protein: CASSPQARHFTDTQYF.

This clonotype came up many times. This chain connects TRBV12-3 or TRBV12-4 to TRBJ1-1; D gene ambiguous. Trimming shortened V by 3 bases and J by 1 base, and 9 bases separated the two germline ends. There are 14 residues in the CDR3. The CDR3 loop reads CASSLTVRNTEAFF. The CDR3 coding sequence is TGTGCCAGCAGTTTGACCGTGAGGAACACTGAAGCTTTCTTT.

Concerning this clonotype: This CDR3 fails to terminate in the conserved phenylalanine or tryptophan, so it likely reflects a read error. CDR3 in DNA: TGTGCCAGCAGTTACGAGGGAGGGTCGAATGAGCAGTTCTTA. Its protein product is CASSYEGGSNEQFL. The V and J genes are TRBV6-5 and TRBJ2-1; 7 positions match TRBD2. The V gene end was trimmed by 2 bases and the J gene end by 7 bases; junction bases not matched to a gene: 5. CDR1 is MNHEY and CDR2 is SVGAGI in the germline V gene. The CDR3 has 14 amino acids.

The V and J genes are TRBV5-6 and TRBJ1-4; 7 nucleotides match TRBD1. J gave up 8 bases and V 3 bases, and 10 bases lay outside the gene matches. Per germline, CDR1 SGHDT and CDR2 YYEEEE. The length of the CDR3 is 15 residues. CDR3 sequence (DNA): TGTGCCAGCAGCTCAGCAGGGGGAGTAGGCGAAAAACTGTTTTTT. This gives the protein CASSSAGGVGEKLFF.

This clonotype was counted between two and nine times. The chain couples TRBV2 to TRBJ2-5, with a tentative D call TRBD1 (6 bases). Germline CDR1 SNHLY, CDR2 FYNNEI. This CDR3 comprises 14 residues. Deletions cut 4 bases from V and 1 base from J, with 10 bases between. CDR3 in amino acids: CASSVGQAQETQYF. CDR3 nucleotides: TGTGCCAGCAGTGTGGGACAAGCCCAAGAGACCCAGTACTTC. The full variable domain, in which reference TRBV2 and TRBJ2-5 provide the parts outside the CDR3, is EPEVTQTPSHQVTQMGQEVILRCVPISNHLYFYWYRQILGQKVEFLVSFYNNEISEKSEIFDDQFSVERPDGSNFTLKIRSTKLEDSAMYFCASSVGQAQETQYFGPGTRLLVL.

This clonotype was detected only a few times. This sequence joins TRBV29-1 and TRBJ2-2, with 7 positions matching TRBD2. CDR1 is SQVTM and CDR2 is ANQGSEA in the germline V gene. The length of the CDR3 is 13 residues. V shed 4 bases, J shed 6 bases, and the junction held 5 bases outside the gene matches. The DNA of the CDR3 is TGCAGCGTTGGCGGGAGCACCGCCGGGGAGCTGTTTTTT. Amino acids: CSVGGSTAGELFF.

The genes are TRBV15 and TRBJ2-2; possibly TRBD2 for D (6 bases). CDR3 length equals 17 residues. CDR1 is LNHNV and CDR2 is YYDKDF in the germline V gene (reference sequence). V lost 0 bases and J lost 1, with 12 bases in between. CDR3 loop: CATSRDRGSGNTGELFF. The CDR3 DNA sequence: TGTGCCACCAGCAGAGATCGGGGGAGCGGGAACACCGGGGAGCTGTTTTTT.

This clonotype was observed at least ten times. The chain has TRBV28 and TRBJ2-7; no clear D. The CDR3 covers 11 residues. The germline V gene encodes CDR1 MDHEN and CDR2 SYDVKM. V was trimmed by 6 bases and J by 3 bases, leaving 6 bases between them. CDR3 in DNA: TGTGCCAGCAGCTCAGTCTACGAGCAGTACTTC. Protein sequence: CASSSVYEQYF.

J is TRBJ1-2 and V is TRBV3-1; TRBD1 aligns across 8 bases. V was clipped by 1 base and J by 9 bases; unmatched bases: 7. The CDR3 sequence is 14 residues long. Germline V CDR1 and CDR2: LGHDT, YNNKEL (reference sequence). The CDR3 reads CASSQARRGQRYTF. The CDR3 DNA sequence: TGTGCCAGCAGCCAAGCACGCAGGGGGCAACGCTACACCTTC.

This clonotype was picked up a small number of times. The gene calls are TRBV24-1 and TRBJ2-7; perhaps TRBD1 as D (6 bases). Deletions cut 3 bases from V and 3 bases from J, with 17 bases between. The CDR3 sequence is 16 residues long. CDR1 and CDR2 (germline): KGHDR, SFDVKD. The CDR3 DNA reads as TGTGCCACCAGTGATCCCCAGCCGGGACACCTCTACGAGCAGTACGTC. It translates to CATSDPQPGHLYEQYV.

The DNA for the CDR3 is TGTGCCAGCAGTTTATTCCTAGCGGGAGGCGAGACCCAGTACTTC. This codes for CASSLFLAGGETQYF. This chain uses TRBV28 with TRBJ2-5; 11 bases line up with TRBD2. The ends lost 1 base at V and 5 bases at J; junction bases unmatched: 3. The germline gives CDR1 MDHEN, CDR2 SYDVKM. The CDR3 runs 15 residues.

V usage is TRBV27 and J usage is TRBJ2-3, with D hard to call. Trimming left V 0 bases short and J 2 bases short, with 6 bases between. Per the germline V gene, CDR1 is MNHEY and CDR2 is SMNVEV (reference sequence). The CDR3 length is 14 residues. The CDR3 nucleotides are TGTGCCAGCAGTTTATCGCAAGACACAGATACGCAGTATTTT. Its protein is CASSLSQDTDTQYF.

This clonotype was seen repeatedly, ten times or more. This chain joins TRBV7-2 and TRBJ2-3; the D gene is possibly TRBD2 (5 bases). CDR1 and CDR2 from the germline V gene are SGHTA and FQGNSA. This CDR3 has 13 amino acids. The V end was cut by 4 bases, the J end by 7 bases, with 12 bases between. This CDR3 is CASSSGSGNTQYF. The CDR3 DNA reads TGTGCCAGCAGCTCGGGATCTGGGAATACGCAGTATTTT.

Turning to this clonotype: The junction departs from germline at one end; a sequencing error may be responsible. This chain connects TRBV7-6 to TRBJ2-1; 11 bases match TRBD2. Germline lookup yields CDR1 SGHVS and CDR2 FNYEAQ. The CDR3 has 14 amino acids. The CDR3 bases are TGTGCTAGCAGCTTAGGTAGCGGGAGGGATGAGCAGTTCTTC. Translation gives CASSLGSGRDEQFF.

The V call is TRBV6-1, the J call TRBJ1-2; TRBD1 aligns across 7 bases. The CDR3 runs 14 residues. From germline, CDR1 is MNHNS and CDR2 SASEGT. The trim removed 6 bases at V and 5 bases at J, leaving 9 bases unmatched. The CDR3 nucleotides are TGTGCCAGCAGCGAAACAGGGGCTGGATATGGCTACACCTTC. Protein product: CASSETGAGYGYTF.

This clonotype was seen more than once but under ten times. The V and J genes are TRBV11-2 and TRBJ1-6, with D perhaps matching TRBD1 (5 bases). Germline values: CDR1 SGHAT, CDR2 FQNNGV. The CDR3 has 14 amino acids. Trimming removed 0 bases from V and 5 bases from J, with 5 bases in between. The DNA for the CDR3 is TGTGCCAGCAGCTTAGAACAGGATAATTCACCCCTCCACTTT. This translates into CASSLEQDNSPLHF.

This clonotype showed up many times. This rearrangement joins TRBV7-2 to TRBJ2-4; D call uncertain. Trimming stripped 5 bases from V and 3 bases from J, with 11 bases between. The CDR3 consists of 14 residues. Germline values: CDR1 SGHTA, CDR2 FQGNSA. This CDR3 reads CASSTAPDKNIQYF. CDR3 in DNA: TGTGCCAGCAGCACCGCCCCAGACAAAAACATTCAGTACTTC.

This clonotype was counted between two and nine times. The chain couples TRBV30 to TRBJ1-4; 10 positions agree with TRBD1. Germline V CDR1 and CDR2: GTSNPN, SVGIG (reference sequence). The length of the CDR3 is 13 residues. Trimming took 5 bases from V and 8 from J; bases not matched to a gene: 5. CDR3 sequence (DNA): TGTGCCTGGGACCGGACAGGGGGAGAAAAACTGTTTTTT. It codes for CAWDRTGGEKLFF. Variable domain in full (rest from reference TRBV30 and TRBJ1-4): SQTIHQWPATLVQPVGSPLSLECTVEGTSNPNLYWYRQAAGRGLQLLFYSVGIGQISSEVPQNLSASRPQDRQFILSSKKLLLSDSGFYLCAWDRTGGEKLFFGSGTQLSVL.

V gene TRBV7-8 combines with J gene TRBJ2-5, with D perhaps matching TRBD1 (5 bases). Trimming left V 5 bases short and J 1 base short, with 11 bases between. The CDR3 totals 14 residues. CDR1 and CDR2 (germline): SGHVS, FQNEAQ. The CDR3 spells CASSDRQFQETQYF. The CDR3 DNA sequence: TGTGCCAGCAGCGATAGACAGTTCCAAGAGACCCAGTACTTC.

The table lists this clonotype with a few counts. The chain combines TRBV15 with TRBJ2-1; the D gene is possibly TRBD1 (6 bases). V was trimmed by 4 bases and J by 5 bases, leaving 21 bases between them. Germline V gene sequence: CDR1 LNHNV, CDR2 YYDKDF (reference sequence). CDR3 length: 17 amino acids. CDR3 nucleotides: TGTGCCACCAGCACCCTCCTCCGGGGACATCTCGACAATGAGCAGTTCTTC. Translated: CATSTLLRGHLDNEQFF.

The chain is built from TRBV5-4 and TRBJ1-2; 11 nucleotides align to TRBD1. Germline trimming cut 0 bases from V and 7 bases from J; bases unmatched to any gene: 5. The CDR3 extends over 15 amino acids. Germline CDR1 reads SGHNT; CDR2 reads YYREEE (reference sequence). Here the CDR3 reads CASSLGTGGESGYTF. CDR3 in DNA: TGTGCCAGCAGCTTGGGGACAGGGGGCGAAAGTGGCTACACCTTC.

This chain uses TRBV7-8 with TRBJ2-1, with D possibly TRBD2 on 6 matching bases. With 0 bases removed from V and 3 bases from J, the gap between germline ends came to 9 bases. This CDR3 is built from 15 residues. The V gene's germline CDR1 is SGHVS and CDR2 FQNEAQ. DNA of the CDR3: TGTGCCAGCAGCTTAGCTCGGGAGTACTACAATGAGCAGTTCTTC. Its protein product is CASSLAREYYNEQFF.

The rearrangement joins TRBV28 to TRBJ1-2; possibly TRBD1 for D (5 bases). With 7 bases removed from V and 2 bases from J, the gap between germline ends came to 17 bases. Germline lookup yields CDR1 MDHEN and CDR2 SYDVKM. This CDR3 is 15 amino acids long. In nucleotides, the CDR3 is TGTGCCAGCACCGGGCTGGGGGGAGGGAACTATGGCTACACCTTC. Protein product: CASTGLGGGNYGYTF.

The chain is built from TRBV7-9 and TRBJ2-1; 11 bases match TRBD2. Germline values: CDR1 SEHNR, CDR2 FQNEAQ (reference sequence). Germline trimming cut 1 base from V and 7 bases from J; bases unmatched to any gene: 12. This CDR3 is built from 18 residues. This CDR3 is CASSLVRASGRIRNEQFF. As DNA, the CDR3 is TGTGCCAGCAGCTTAGTTCGAGCTAGCGGGAGGATTAGGAATGAGCAGTTCTTC. Variable domain in full (rest from reference TRBV7-9 and TRBJ2-1): DTGVSQNPRHKITKRGQNVTFRCDPISEHNRLYWYRQTLGQGPEFLTYFQNEAQLEKSRLLSDRFSAERPKGSFSTLEIQRTEQGDSAMYLCASSLVRASGRIRNEQFFGPGTRLTVL.

Only a few counts were recorded for this clonotype. V and J are TRBV10-1 and TRBJ1-2; D is undetermined. The CDR3 has 13 residues. Trimming left V 4 bases short and J 8 bases short, with 14 bases between. The germline CDR1 and CDR2 sequences are WNHNN and SYGVQD (reference sequence). CDR3 sequence: CASSGPGGSGYTF. CDR3 in DNA: TGCGCCAGCAGTGGACCGGGAGGAAGCGGCTACACCTTC.